This T cell receptor beta chain was captured in a study of T cell changes during pregnancy in multiple sclerosis. V was trimmed by 3 bases and J by 11 bases, leaving 14 bases between them. The CDR3 has 13 residues. The germline V gene has CDR1 WNHNN and CDR2 SYGVQD (reference sequence). The repertoire was sequenced with immunoSEQ multiplex PCR; TCRdb's copy has only in-frame clones and lacks some. Of around 40,000 clones detected, about 90% appear once; the ten largest clones hold 0.56%. The rearrangement joins TRBV10-1 to TRBJ2-1; TRBD1 might be the D (5 bases). The receptor's source is a female donor with multiple sclerosis, enrolled in a pregnancy study. The input for sequencing was CD4+ T cells from peripheral blood mononuclear cells, taken before pregnancy. As DNA, the CDR3 is TGCGCCAGCAGTGACCGCTCTAGGGGTAAGCAGTTCTTC. This translates into CASSDRSRGKQFF.